The 17 T cell receptor beta chains in this list originate from one sample, sequenced in a study of control samples from healthy donors and cancer patients. Assay: immunoSEQ multiplex PCR; the TCRdb copy retains only in-frame clones and omits some. The table has about 120,000 clones, more than 70% seen once. The sequencing input was blood. These receptors were collected from a man in his forties or fifties in good health.

CDR3 in DNA: TGCAGCGTTCCCAGGGGTAGCGGGTTATACGAGCAGTACTTC. Protein: CSVPRGSGLYEQYF. The V gene is TRBV29-1, the J gene TRBJ2-7; weak D call: TRBD2 (7 bases). V lost 5 bases and J lost 4, with 18 bases in between. The germline CDR1 and CDR2 sequences are SQVTM and ANQGSEA. The CDR3 is 14 residues long.

The V gene is TRBV2, the J gene TRBJ2-7; D is ambiguous. Per germline, CDR1 SNHLY and CDR2 FYNNEI. This CDR3 has 13 residues. Trimming pared 10 bases from V and 0 bases from J, leaving 13 bases between. This chain's CDR3 is CAIQNSYSYEQYF. The CDR3 coding sequence is TGTGCCATCCAGAACAGTTACTCCTACGAGCAGTACTTC.

The table lists this clone with a count of one. The CDR3 nucleotides read TGCGCCAGCAGCTTGGGGACAGGGGCAGCGGATACGCAGTATTTT. It encodes CASSLGTGAADTQYF. The chain recombines TRBV5-1 with TRBJ2-3; 9 nucleotides match TRBD1. CDR3 length equals 15 residues. The V segment lost 0 bases and the J segment 6 bases; nucleotides outside the gene matches: 5. Germline CDR1 reads SGHRS; CDR2 reads YFSETQ. The variable domain in full, completed from reference TRBV5-1 and TRBJ2-3, reads KAGVTQTPRYLIKTRGQQVTLSCSPISGHRSVSWYQQTPGQGLQFLFEYFSETQRNKGNFPGRFSGRQFSNSRSEMNVSTLELGDSALYLCASSLGTGAADTQYFGPGTRLTVL.

The rearrangement uses TRBV19 and TRBJ1-5; 8 bases align to TRBD1. Unmatched junction bases numbered 8, after V lost 11 bases and J lost 11 bases. The CDR3 is 11 amino acids. CDR1 LNHDA and CDR2 SQIVND come from the germline V gene (reference sequence). The CDR3 here is CASNRGAAQHF. The CDR3 coding sequence is TGTGCCTCCAACAGGGGGGCAGCCCAGCATTTT.

The CDR3 here is CASSSGQGMSYEQYF. In DNA form, the CDR3 reads TGTGCCAGCAGCTCGGGACAGGGGATGTCATACGAGCAGTACTTC. This chain links TRBV4-2 with TRBJ2-7, with TRBD1 matching 10 bases. The V and J ends lost 5 bases and 4 bases, in that order; junction bases with no gene match: 8. CDR3 size: 15 residues. CDR1 is LGHNA and CDR2 is YNFKEQ in the germline V gene.

The genes are TRBV11-1 and TRBJ2-7, with TRBD1 identical over 10 bases. Germline V CDR1 and CDR2: SGHAT, FQDESV (reference sequence). The V and J ends lost 5 bases and 3 bases, in that order; junction bases with no gene match: 7. CDR3 size: 15 residues. CDR3 amino acids: CASSPIRDRGYEQYF. CDR3 nucleotides: TGTGCCAGCAGCCCCATCCGGGACAGGGGCTACGAGCAGTACTTC.

The V and J genes are TRBV4-2 and TRBJ2-1; 7 bases line up with TRBD2. The CDR3 extends over 16 amino acids. CDR1 and CDR2 (germline): LGHNA, YNFKEQ. Trimming removed 3 bases from V and 0 bases from J; junction bases left unmatched: 5. Here the CDR3 DNA reads TGTGCCAGCAGCCAGGGGCGGGGGTCCTCCTACAATGAGCAGTTCTTC. Protein product: CASSQGRGSSYNEQFF.

The chain links TRBV7-3 to TRBJ2-1; D is perhaps TRBD2 (5 bases). The germline CDR1 and CDR2 sequences are SGHTA and FQGTGA. This CDR3 comprises 13 residues. The V end was cut by 3 bases, the J end by 6 bases, with 9 bases between. CDR3 protein: CASSLRAPNEQFF. CDR3 nucleotide sequence: TGTGCCAGCAGCTTGAGGGCTCCCAATGAGCAGTTCTTC.

The rearrangement joins TRBV14 to TRBJ1-4; weak D call: TRBD1 (6 bases). The germline V and J ends were trimmed by 0 bases and 5 bases, with 13 bases remaining between them. Per germline, CDR1 SGHDN and CDR2 FVKESK. CDR3 length: 16 amino acids. The CDR3 sequence: CASSQEGDTRNEKLFF. The CDR3, as DNA: TGTGCCAGCAGCCAAGAGGGGGACACGAGGAATGAAAAACTGTTTTTT.

The chain employs TRBV12-3 or TRBV12-4 and TRBJ2-7; D not resolved. The CDR3 totals 13 residues. V shed 0 bases and J shed 3 bases, with 6 bases lying between them. The CDR3 protein is CASSLAHSYEQYF. The CDR3 DNA reads TGTGCCAGCAGTTTAGCGCACAGCTACGAGCAGTACTTC.

The V call is TRBV4-2, the J call TRBJ1-2, with a weak D call TRBD1 (5 bases). In germline, CDR1 is LGHNA, CDR2 YNFKEQ. The CDR3 totals 15 residues. The V end lost 3 bases, the J end lost 3 bases, and 14 bases lay between the germline ends. The chain's CDR3 is CASSQGNQGYYGYTF. CDR3 nucleotide sequence: TGTGCCAGCAGCCAGGGCAACCAGGGATACTATGGCTACACCTTC.

This sequence joins TRBV5-5 and TRBJ1-4, with D possibly matching TRBD1 (6 bases). The CDR3 is 14 amino acids. Germline CDR1 and CDR2: SGHKS and YYEKEE (reference sequence). Trimming cost V 3 bases and J 3 bases, with 9 bases left between them. CDR3 DNA: TGTGCCAGCAGCTCGGGACAATCTAATGAAAAACTGTTTTTT. Translating it yields CASSSGQSNEKLFF.

The chain couples TRBV30 to TRBJ1-1, with TRBD1 matching over 10 bases. The CDR3 has 14 amino acids. V was pared by 5 bases and J by 3 bases, with 6 bases of the junction left unmatched. The V gene's germline CDR1 is GTSNPN and CDR2 SVGIG (reference sequence). CDR3 in amino acids: CAWGPGTGDTEAFF. CDR3 nucleotide sequence: TGTGCCTGGGGACCCGGGACAGGGGACACTGAAGCTTTCTTT. Full variable domain (remainder filled in from reference TRBV30 and TRBJ1-1): SQTIHQWPATLVQPVGSPLSLECTVEGTSNPNLYWYRQAAGRGLQLLFYSVGIGQISSEVPQNLSASRPQDRQFILSSKKLLLSDSGFYLCAWGPGTGDTEAFFGQGTRLTVV.

The chain is built from TRBV7-3 and TRBJ2-7; TRBD2 matches at 11 bases. The V gene end was trimmed by 5 bases and the J gene end by 6 bases; junction bases not matched to a gene: 6. CDR1 SGHTA and CDR2 FQGTGA come from the germline V gene. This CDR3 has 14 residues. CDR3 nucleotides: TGTGCCAGCAGCGTTAGCGGGGGGGCGGTCGAGCAGTACTTC. Encoded protein: CASSVSGGAVEQYF.

The chain carries TRBV6-2 or TRBV6-3 and TRBJ1-1; no reliable D call. In germline, CDR1 is MNHEY, CDR2 SVGEGT. This CDR3 comprises 13 residues. V lost 2 bases to trimming and J lost 1 base, with 5 bases between them. The CDR3 region has the DNA TGTGCCAGCAGTTACGGGAAGAACACTGAAGCTTTCTTT. This gives the protein CASSYGKNTEAFF.

V usage is TRBV19 and J usage is TRBJ1-2; 10 bases fit TRBD1. The CDR3 extends over 16 amino acids. Trimming took 7 bases from V and 7 from J; bases not matched to a gene: 15. Germline V CDR1 and CDR2: LNHDA, SQIVND (reference sequence). The CDR3 DNA reads as TGTGCCAGTAACCCGGGACAGGGGCTTAGGGCTGGTGGCTACACCTTC. This encodes CASNPGQGLRAGGYTF.

This chain uses TRBV7-2 with TRBJ2-7; TRBD2 might be the D (6 bases). V shed 0 bases and J shed 3 bases, with 9 bases lying between them. CDR1 is SGHTA, CDR2 FQGNSA, per germline. The length of the CDR3 is 14 residues. The CDR3 loop is CASSLAGGNYEQYF. The CDR3 nucleotides are TGTGCCAGCAGCTTAGCCGGGGGAAACTACGAGCAGTACTTC.